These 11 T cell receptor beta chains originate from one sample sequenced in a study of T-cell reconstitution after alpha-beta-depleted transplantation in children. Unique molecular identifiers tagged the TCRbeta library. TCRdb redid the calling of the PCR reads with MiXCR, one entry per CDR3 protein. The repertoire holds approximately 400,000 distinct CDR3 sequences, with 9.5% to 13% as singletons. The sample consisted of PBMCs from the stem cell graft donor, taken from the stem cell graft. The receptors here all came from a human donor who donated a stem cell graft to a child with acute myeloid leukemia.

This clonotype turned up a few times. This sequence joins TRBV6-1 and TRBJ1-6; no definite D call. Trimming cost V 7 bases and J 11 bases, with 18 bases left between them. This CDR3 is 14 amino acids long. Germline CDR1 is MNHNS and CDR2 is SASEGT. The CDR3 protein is CASKTSNSGPPLHF. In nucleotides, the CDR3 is TGTGCCAGCAAAACATCCAACAGCGGCCCACCCCTCCACTTT.

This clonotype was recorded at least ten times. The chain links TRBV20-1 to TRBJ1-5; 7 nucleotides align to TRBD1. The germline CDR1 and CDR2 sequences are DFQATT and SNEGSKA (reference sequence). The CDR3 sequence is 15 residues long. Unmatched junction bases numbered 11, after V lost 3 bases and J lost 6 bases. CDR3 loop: CSARPRQGGGQPQHF. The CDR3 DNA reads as TGCAGTGCTAGGCCCCGACAGGGAGGGGGTCAGCCCCAGCATTTT.

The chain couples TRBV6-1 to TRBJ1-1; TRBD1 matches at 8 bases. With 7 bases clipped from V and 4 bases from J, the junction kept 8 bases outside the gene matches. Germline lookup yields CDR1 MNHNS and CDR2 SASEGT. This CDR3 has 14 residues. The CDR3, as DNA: TGTGCCAGCAACCTCGGGACAGGCGTCACTGAAGCTTTCTTT. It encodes CASNLGTGVTEAFF.

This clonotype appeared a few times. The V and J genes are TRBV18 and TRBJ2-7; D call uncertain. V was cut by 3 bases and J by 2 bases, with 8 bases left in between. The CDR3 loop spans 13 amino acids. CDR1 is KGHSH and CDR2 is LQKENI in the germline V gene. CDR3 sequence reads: CASSPSETYEQYF. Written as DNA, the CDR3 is TGTGCCAGCTCACCCTCCGAGACCTACGAGCAGTACTTC.

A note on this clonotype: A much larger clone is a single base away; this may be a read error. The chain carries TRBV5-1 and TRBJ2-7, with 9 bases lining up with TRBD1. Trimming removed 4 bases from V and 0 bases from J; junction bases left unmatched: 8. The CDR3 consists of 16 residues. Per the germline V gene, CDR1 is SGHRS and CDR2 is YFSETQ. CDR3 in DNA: TGCGCCAGCAGCCCTGGGACAGGGCGCTTCTCCTACGAGCAGTACTTC. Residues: CASSPGTGRFSYEQYF.

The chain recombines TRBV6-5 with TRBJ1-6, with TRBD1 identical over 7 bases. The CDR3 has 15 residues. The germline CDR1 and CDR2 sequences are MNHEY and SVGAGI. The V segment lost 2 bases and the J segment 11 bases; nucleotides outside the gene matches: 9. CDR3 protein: CASSYRDSRNAPLHF. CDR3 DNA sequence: TGTGCCAGCAGTTACAGGGACAGTAGGAACGCACCCCTCCACTTT.

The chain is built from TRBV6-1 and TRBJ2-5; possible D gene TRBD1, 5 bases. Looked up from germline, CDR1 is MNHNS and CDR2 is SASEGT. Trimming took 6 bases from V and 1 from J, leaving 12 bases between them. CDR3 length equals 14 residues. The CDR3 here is CASSGQGTQETQYF. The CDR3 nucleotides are TGTGCCAGCAGCGGCCAGGGAACCCAAGAGACCCAGTACTTC.

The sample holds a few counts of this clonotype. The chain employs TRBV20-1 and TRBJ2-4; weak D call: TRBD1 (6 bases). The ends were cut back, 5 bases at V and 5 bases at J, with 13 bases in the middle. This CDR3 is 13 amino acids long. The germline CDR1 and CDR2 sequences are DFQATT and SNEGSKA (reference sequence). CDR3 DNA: TGCAGTGCTCTGAACAGGGTTGAAAACATTCAGTACTTC. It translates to CSALNRVENIQYF.

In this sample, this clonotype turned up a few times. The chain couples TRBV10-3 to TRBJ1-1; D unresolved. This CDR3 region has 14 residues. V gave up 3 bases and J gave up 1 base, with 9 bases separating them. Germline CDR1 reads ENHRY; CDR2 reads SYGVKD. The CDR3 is CAISERVGNTEAFF. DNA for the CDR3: TGTGCCATCAGTGAAAGGGTGGGGAACACTGAAGCTTTCTTT.

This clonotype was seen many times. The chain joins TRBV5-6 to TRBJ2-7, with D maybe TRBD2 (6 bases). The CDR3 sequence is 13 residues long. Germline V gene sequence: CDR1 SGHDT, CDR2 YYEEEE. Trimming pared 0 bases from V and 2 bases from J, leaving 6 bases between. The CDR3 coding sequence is TGTGCCAGCAGCTTGGGGACTACCTACGAGCAGTACTTC. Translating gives CASSLGTTYEQYF.

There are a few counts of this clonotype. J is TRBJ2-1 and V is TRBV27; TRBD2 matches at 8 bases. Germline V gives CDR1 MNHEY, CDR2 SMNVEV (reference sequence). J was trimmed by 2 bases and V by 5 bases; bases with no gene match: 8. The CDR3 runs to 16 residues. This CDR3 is CASSGIAGNAYNEQFF. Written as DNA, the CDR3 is TGTGCCAGCAGTGGAATAGCGGGGAATGCCTACAATGAGCAGTTCTTC.